A selection of T cell receptor beta chains follows, all from one sample in a study of T cell repertoires in cytomegalovirus infection. Their cognate antigens are unknown. One entry per CDR3 protein results from TCRdb running MiXCR on the reads. The profile shows 300,000 to 400,000 distinct CDR3 sequences, almost 30% of them singletons. The source was cultured PBMCs, collected from culture after CMV antigen stimulation. Receptors originate from a human donor in good health (CMV status not recorded). Some clones in this sample may be carry-over from other donors' samples. Both conserved end residues are part of each CDR3. A D gene is named only where the DNA matches it firmly. The listing skips clone size in some rows; elsewhere it reads once, few, many or a size class.

d_call: -; v_call: TRBV30; j_call: TRBJ1-4; clone_size: -; cdr3_nt: TGTGCCTGGTCTCATCCAACTAATGAAAAACTGTTTTTT; cdr3_aa: CAWSHPTNEKLFF
d_call: TRBD1; v_call: TRBV15; j_call: TRBJ1-5; clone_size: -; cdr3_nt: TGTGCCACCAGCAGATCTCAGGGGGACAATCAGCCCCAGCATTTT; cdr3_aa: CATSRSQGDNQPQHF
d_call: -; v_call: TRBV7-2; j_call: TRBJ2-6; clone_size: few; cdr3_nt: TGTGCCAGCAGCTTAGCCCCCCAGGTGGGGGCCAACGTCCTGACTTTC; cdr3_aa: CASSLAPQVGANVLTF
d_call: -; v_call: TRBV10-3; j_call: TRBJ2-5; clone_size: -; cdr3_nt: TGTGCCATCAAGGATGAGCGGGTGGCCCAAGAGACCCAGTACTTC; cdr3_aa: CAIKDERVAQETQYF
d_call: -; v_call: TRBV7-2; j_call: TRBJ2-7; clone_size: -; cdr3_nt: TGTGCCAGCAGCTTAGCGCAGACCAATAGAGTAGTCGAGTACTTC; cdr3_aa: CASSLAQTNRVVEYF
d_call: -; v_call: TRBV28; j_call: TRBJ2-2; clone_size: many; cdr3_nt: TGTGCCAGCAGTTTAAGCATGAACACCGGGGAGCTGTTTTTT; cdr3_aa: CASSLSMNTGELFF
d_call: TRBD1; v_call: TRBV7-9; j_call: TRBJ1-2; clone_size: many; cdr3_nt: TGTGCCAGCAGCTCAACAGGGGACTATGGCTACACCTTC; cdr3_aa: CASSSTGDYGYTF
d_call: TRBD2; v_call: TRBV7-2; j_call: TRBJ2-7; clone_size: many; cdr3_nt: TGTGCCAGCAGCTTAACCACATTCGGGGGGACCTACGAGCAGTACTTC; cdr3_aa: CASSLTTFGGTYEQYF
d_call: -; v_call: TRBV15; j_call: TRBJ1-5; clone_size: -; cdr3_nt: TGTGCCACCACCCCGGACAGAGCAGTCAATCAGCCCCAGCATTTT; cdr3_aa: CATTPDRAVNQPQHF
d_call: TRBD1; v_call: TRBV19; j_call: TRBJ1-5; clone_size: -; cdr3_nt: TGTGCCAGTAGCAAACAGGGGAATCAGCCCCAGCATTTT; cdr3_aa: CASSKQGNQPQHF
d_call: TRBD1; v_call: TRBV28; j_call: TRBJ1-5; clone_size: -; cdr3_nt: TGTGCCAGCAGTTTAGCTACCGGGACAGACTATAGCAATCAGCCCCAGCATTTT; cdr3_aa: CASSLATGTDYSNQPQHF
d_call: -; v_call: TRBV24-1; j_call: TRBJ2-3; clone_size: -; cdr3_nt: TGTGCCACCAGTGATTTTAGGGGTGGGGGCACAGATACGCAGTATTTT; cdr3_aa: CATSDFRGGGTDTQYF
d_call: TRBD1; v_call: TRBV20-1; j_call: TRBJ1-1; clone_size: many; cdr3_nt: TGCAGTGCAACAACAGGGGAGGTTGAAGCTTTCTTT; cdr3_aa: CSATTGEVEAFF
d_call: -; v_call: TRBV19; j_call: TRBJ1-5; clone_size: -; cdr3_nt: TGTGCCAGTACAGTCGGCAATCAGCCCCAGCATTTT; cdr3_aa: CASTVGNQPQHF
d_call: -; v_call: TRBV11-2; j_call: TRBJ1-2; clone_size: many; cdr3_nt: TGTGCCAGCAGCCCAGACAGGTTTGGCTATGGCTACACCTTC; cdr3_aa: CASSPDRFGYGYTF
d_call: TRBD1; v_call: TRBV19; j_call: TRBJ1-6; clone_size: few; cdr3_nt: TGTGCCAGTACGCGGGACAGCAATAATTCACCCCTCCACTTT; cdr3_aa: CASTRDSNNSPLHF
d_call: -; v_call: TRBV5-6; j_call: TRBJ2-3; clone_size: once; cdr3_nt: TGTGCCAGCAGGTTACTAGAGGCAAATACGCAGTATTTT; cdr3_aa: CASRLLEANTQYF
d_call: -; v_call: TRBV7-9; j_call: TRBJ2-3; clone_size: few; cdr3_nt: TGTGCCAGCAGCACCACCCTGAAAGGGGGGGGGGATACGCAGTATTTT; cdr3_aa: CASSTTLKGGGDTQYF
d_call: TRBD2; v_call: TRBV7-6; j_call: TRBJ2-1; clone_size: -; cdr3_nt: TGTGCCAGCAGCCAGGGACTAGCGGGGTTCTACAATGAGCAGTTCTTC; cdr3_aa: CASSQGLAGFYNEQFF
d_call: TRBD1; v_call: TRBV7-7; j_call: TRBJ1-4; clone_size: few; cdr3_nt: TGTGCTAGCAGCTTAGGTCGGGACAGGAGGAATGAAAAACTGTTTTTT; cdr3_aa: CASSLGRDRRNEKLFF
d_call: -; v_call: TRBV29-1; j_call: TRBJ1-2; clone_size: few; cdr3_nt: TGCAGCGTTGATGCAGGAAGGGGCTATGGCTACACCTTC; cdr3_aa: CSVDAGRGYGYTF
d_call: TRBD1; v_call: TRBV10-3; j_call: TRBJ2-1; clone_size: -; cdr3_nt: TGTGCCATCAGTGATCCAGGACAGGGAGTTGTTAATGAGCAGTTCTTC; cdr3_aa: CAISDPGQGVVNEQFF
d_call: TRBD1; v_call: TRBV19; j_call: TRBJ1-1; clone_size: -; cdr3_nt: TGTGCCAGCCCCGGGACAGGGAAGAACACTGAAGCTTTCTTT; cdr3_aa: CASPGTGKNTEAFF
d_call: -; v_call: TRBV10-3; j_call: TRBJ2-1; clone_size: -; cdr3_nt: TGTGCCATCAGTGAGTCAACGGGAGTGTACAATGAGCAGTTCTTC; cdr3_aa: CAISESTGVYNEQFF
d_call: -; v_call: TRBV12-3/TRBV12-4; j_call: TRBJ2-1; clone_size: -; cdr3_nt: TGTGCCAGCAGTTTATGGCAGTCCAATGAGCAGTTCTTC; cdr3_aa: CASSLWQSNEQFF
d_call: TRBD1; v_call: TRBV29-1; j_call: TRBJ2-7; clone_size: -; cdr3_nt: TGCAGCGTTGAAGAGGGGACAGGGGCACAAGTCGGCTCCTACGAGCAGTACTTC; cdr3_aa: CSVEEGTGAQVGSYEQYF
d_call: -; v_call: TRBV12-3/TRBV12-4; j_call: TRBJ1-2; clone_size: many; cdr3_nt: TGTGCCAGCAGCCCTGACAGGCCCTATGGCTACACCTTC; cdr3_aa: CASSPDRPYGYTF
d_call: -; v_call: TRBV12-3/TRBV12-4; j_call: TRBJ1-4; clone_size: -; cdr3_nt: TGTGCCAGCAGTAGCGACCGAGTCCTTAATGAAAAACTGTTTTTT; cdr3_aa: CASSSDRVLNEKLFF
d_call: TRBD2; v_call: TRBV18; j_call: TRBJ2-1; clone_size: many; cdr3_nt: TGTGCCAGCTCACCACCCGTTAGCGGGAGCTCCTACAATGAGCAGTTCTTC; cdr3_aa: CASSPPVSGSSYNEQFF
d_call: TRBD1; v_call: TRBV28; j_call: TRBJ2-7; clone_size: few; cdr3_nt: TGTGCCAGTTACACCGCAGGGGGCGCATCGATTGAGCAGTACTTC; cdr3_aa: CASYTAGGASIEQYF
d_call: -; v_call: TRBV12-3/TRBV12-4; j_call: TRBJ2-7; clone_size: -; cdr3_nt: TGTGCCAGCAGCCAGACCCCAGAGCAGTACTTC; cdr3_aa: CASSQTPEQYF
d_call: TRBD1; v_call: TRBV20-1; j_call: TRBJ1-4; clone_size: -; cdr3_nt: TGCAGTGCTAGAGATGGGACAGGGGTTGAAAAACTGTTTTTT; cdr3_aa: CSARDGTGVEKLFF
d_call: -; v_call: TRBV7-2; j_call: TRBJ2-7; clone_size: many; cdr3_nt: TGTGCCAGTACTCCGGGACTTGATGGGGAGCAGTACTTC; cdr3_aa: CASTPGLDGEQYF
d_call: TRBD1; v_call: TRBV18; j_call: TRBJ2-7; clone_size: -; cdr3_nt: TGTGCCAGCTCACCAGGGGACAGACCCTACGAGCAGTACTTC; cdr3_aa: CASSPGDRPYEQYF
d_call: -; v_call: TRBV19; j_call: TRBJ1-5; clone_size: many; cdr3_nt: TGTGCCAGTAGAAAGAACGGGGAACAGGGAAGAAATCAGCCCCAGCATTTT; cdr3_aa: CASRKNGEQGRNQPQHF
d_call: -; v_call: TRBV7-2; j_call: TRBJ1-1; clone_size: many; cdr3_nt: TGTGCCAGCAGCTTAGGACGGAACACTGAAGCTTTCTTT; cdr3_aa: CASSLGRNTEAFF
d_call: -; v_call: TRBV2; j_call: TRBJ1-5; clone_size: few; cdr3_nt: TGTGCCAGCAGATTCGAAGCCCCCGCAGATCAGCCCCAGCATTTT; cdr3_aa: CASRFEAPADQPQHF
d_call: -; v_call: TRBV7-6; j_call: TRBJ1-1; clone_size: many; cdr3_nt: TGTGCCAGCAGCTTAAAAGGGGGAGAAGCTTTCTTT; cdr3_aa: CASSLKGGEAFF
d_call: -; v_call: TRBV12-3/TRBV12-4; j_call: TRBJ1-3; clone_size: -; cdr3_nt: TGTGCCAGCAGTTTTCGGGACACCATATATTTT; cdr3_aa: CASSFRDTIYF
d_call: TRBD1; v_call: TRBV18; j_call: TRBJ2-5; clone_size: -; cdr3_nt: TGTGCCAGCTCCCGACAGGGACCCCAAGAGACCCAGTACTTC; cdr3_aa: CASSRQGPQETQYF
d_call: TRBD1; v_call: TRBV11-3; j_call: TRBJ2-1; clone_size: few; cdr3_nt: TGTGCCAGCAGCTCCCGACAGGGGTACAATGAGCAGTTCTTC; cdr3_aa: CASSSRQGYNEQFF
d_call: TRBD1; v_call: TRBV12-3/TRBV12-4; j_call: TRBJ1-2; clone_size: once; cdr3_nt: TGTGCCAGCAGCCCGGGACAGTCCCCTCGAGGCTACACCTTC; cdr3_aa: CASSPGQSPRGYTF
d_call: -; v_call: TRBV7-8; j_call: TRBJ2-3; clone_size: -; cdr3_nt: TGTGCCAGCAGCCCCCGGGCAAGTCTAAACACAGATACGCAGTATTTT; cdr3_aa: CASSPRASLNTDTQYF
d_call: -; v_call: TRBV27; j_call: TRBJ2-1; clone_size: -; cdr3_nt: TGTGCCAGCAGTCTAGCAGCGAATTACAATGAGCAGTTCTTC; cdr3_aa: CASSLAANYNEQFF
d_call: TRBD1; v_call: TRBV29-1; j_call: TRBJ2-3; clone_size: -; cdr3_nt: TGCAGCTCCGGACGGACAGGGGTCGGCACAGATACGCAGTATTTT; cdr3_aa: CSSGRTGVGTDTQYF
d_call: TRBD2; v_call: TRBV11-2; j_call: TRBJ2-1; clone_size: few; cdr3_nt: TGTGCCAGCAGCTTACTCCTAGCGGGCTTCAATGAGCAGTTCTTC; cdr3_aa: CASSLLLAGFNEQFF
d_call: TRBD2; v_call: TRBV7-2; j_call: TRBJ2-7; clone_size: many; cdr3_nt: TGTGCCAGCAGCTCCGACGGGGGGGGGTACGAGCAGTACTTC; cdr3_aa: CASSSDGGGYEQYF
d_call: TRBD1; v_call: TRBV6-6; j_call: TRBJ2-7; clone_size: -; cdr3_nt: TGTGCCAGCAGTTACGCTACCTCATACCCAGGACAGGGACCCTACGAGCAGTACTTC; cdr3_aa: CASSYATSYPGQGPYEQYF
d_call: -; v_call: TRBV7-9; j_call: TRBJ1-5; clone_size: -; cdr3_nt: TGTGCCAGCAGCTTATTCTTCGGGCCCCAGCATTTT; cdr3_aa: CASSLFFGPQHF
d_call: -; v_call: TRBV7-2; j_call: TRBJ1-2; clone_size: -; cdr3_nt: TGTGCCAGCAGCCTTGACATAGGGACTAACTATGGCTACACCTTC; cdr3_aa: CASSLDIGTNYGYTF
d_call: TRBD1; v_call: TRBV4-1; j_call: TRBJ1-1; clone_size: -; cdr3_nt: TGCGCCAGCAGCCCGACAGGGGATAAAGCTTTCTTT; cdr3_aa: CASSPTGDKAFF
d_call: TRBD2; v_call: TRBV12-3/TRBV12-4; j_call: TRBJ2-3; clone_size: few; cdr3_nt: TGTGCCAGCACCCAACTAGCGGGAATTGGTCGAAATACGCAGTATTTT; cdr3_aa: CASTQLAGIGRNTQYF
d_call: -; v_call: TRBV7-6; j_call: TRBJ1-1; clone_size: -; cdr3_nt: TGTGCCAGCAGCTTTTCCCCTACGGAGGACAGAGTACGACCTGAAGCTTTCTTT; cdr3_aa: CASSFSPTEDRVRPEAFF
d_call: TRBD2; v_call: TRBV5-1; j_call: TRBJ2-1; clone_size: -; cdr3_nt: TGCGCCAGCAGCTTGAGACCGGGACTAGTACACAATGAGCAGTTCTTC; cdr3_aa: CASSLRPGLVHNEQFF
d_call: TRBD1; v_call: TRBV5-6; j_call: TRBJ2-4; clone_size: few; cdr3_nt: TGTGCCAGCAGCCGAACAGGGGCGCAGCACATTCAGTACTTC; cdr3_aa: CASSRTGAQHIQYF
d_call: -; v_call: TRBV7-2; j_call: TRBJ1-5; clone_size: -; cdr3_nt: TGTGCCAGCAGCATCGACAGGCTGAGGCAGCCCCAGCATTTT; cdr3_aa: CASSIDRLRQPQHF
d_call: -; v_call: TRBV20-1; j_call: TRBJ1-6; clone_size: few; cdr3_nt: TGCAGTGCTAGAGATCTCATAGACAGCTCCTATAATTCACCCCTCCACTTT; cdr3_aa: CSARDLIDSSYNSPLHF
d_call: TRBD2; v_call: TRBV7-6; j_call: TRBJ2-1; clone_size: -; cdr3_nt: TGTGCCAGCAGCTTAGACCCCCGGCTAGCGGGAGGGAGGCAGTTCTTC; cdr3_aa: CASSLDPRLAGGRQFF
d_call: -; v_call: TRBV10-3; j_call: TRBJ2-1; clone_size: many; cdr3_nt: TGTGCCACCACCATTGGGCAGCGCGGCAATGAGCAGTTCTTC; cdr3_aa: CATTIGQRGNEQFF
d_call: -; v_call: TRBV7-2; j_call: TRBJ2-7; clone_size: many; cdr3_nt: TGTGCCAGCAGCATGGGACTTAACTACGAGCAGTACTTC; cdr3_aa: CASSMGLNYEQYF